This T cell receptor (beta chain) was documented in a study of OX40 agonist ivuxolimab in advanced cancers. Assay: immunoSEQ multiplex PCR; the TCRdb copy retains only in-frame clones and omits some. The profile shows around 65,000 clones, approximately 80% of them singletons. General study results and limits: It was also the case that some nonresponders had low normalized T-cell clonal expansion.

With regard to this clone: Its cognate antigen is unknown.

Peripheral blood came from all dose cohorts at three timepoints. Germline V gene lookup returns CDR1 ENHRY and CDR2 SYGVKD. The length of the CDR3 is 15 residues. After removal of 4 bases from V and 4 bases from J, the junction contained 8 bases not matched to a gene. The chain combines TRBV10-3 with TRBJ2-7, with 9 bases matching TRBD1. The starting material was CD4+ or CD8+ T cells sorted from blood, obtained in a trial of the OX40 agonist ivuxolimab. The receptor was derived from an adult with an advanced solid tumor such as melanoma, head and neck, liver or kidney cancer. The CDR3 sequence: CAISGPGQGGYEQYF. Here the CDR3 DNA reads TGTGCCATCAGTGGACCGGGACAGGGAGGGTACGAGCAGTACTTC.